The 32 T cell receptor beta chains below were found in one sample sequenced in a study. TCRdb passed the 5' RACE reads through MiXCR, listing each CDR3 protein once. The sample shows roughly 64,000 distinct CDR3 sequences, 22% of them seen only once. The sequenced sample consisted of memory CD4+ T cells sorted from a lymph node. As to subset: memory CD4+ T cells, CD4+CD45RO+CD25-. These receptors were taken from a female donor with breast cancer.

This clonotype has only a few counts. The gene calls are TRBV20-1 and TRBJ2-3; tentative D call: TRBD1 (6 bases). The length of the CDR3 is 12 residues. Germline V gives CDR1 DFQATT, CDR2 SNEGSKA (reference sequence). V shed 5 bases and J shed 2 bases, with 8 bases lying between them. The CDR3 region is CSAGQLTDTQYF. CDR3 in DNA: TGCAGTGCTGGACAGCTCACAGATACGCAGTATTTT.

The chain links TRBV20-1 to TRBJ1-5, with 7 bases matching TRBD1. Germline V gene data show CDR1 as DFQATT and CDR2 as SNEGSKA (reference sequence). The CDR3 extends over 11 amino acids. The V segment lost 7 bases and the J segment 5 bases; nucleotides outside the gene matches: 2. The CDR3 DNA is TGCAGTGTCACAGGGGATCAGCCCCAGCATTTT. Translating gives CSVTGDQPQHF.

At least ten counts were recorded for this clonotype. V is TRBV12-3 or TRBV12-4 and J is TRBJ2-5; 11 bases are shared with TRBD2. V shed 5 bases and J 5 bases; nucleotides not matched to a gene: 7. The CDR3 runs 15 residues. The CDR3 sequence: CASSPTSGIAETQYF. DNA for the CDR3: TGTGCCAGCAGTCCGACTAGCGGGATTGCGGAGACCCAGTACTTC.

This clonotype has ten or more counts. The chain has TRBV7-3 and TRBJ1-1, with unresolved D. V lost 3 bases to trimming and J lost 1 base, with 6 bases between them. CDR1 and CDR2 (germline): SGHTA, FQGTGA. The CDR3 contains 13 residues. CDR3 sequence (DNA): TGTGCCAGCAGCTTGTCACAGAACACTGAAGCTTTCTTT. It codes for CASSLSQNTEAFF.

This clonotype has a count of ten or more. The genes are TRBV24-1 and TRBJ2-5; D gene ambiguous. This CDR3 is 16 amino acids long. Germline V CDR1 and CDR2: KGHDR, SFDVKD. With 0 bases removed from V and 4 bases from J, the gap between germline ends came to 14 bases. CDR3 DNA sequence: TGTGCCACCAGTGATTTGGGCAGTGGGCCAGCAGAGACCCAGTACTTC. Residues: CATSDLGSGPAETQYF.

The chain uses TRBV5-1 and TRBJ2-5; the match to TRBD1 covers 7 bases. The J segment lost 1 base and the V segment lost 7 bases, leaving 10 bases of the junction unmatched. The CDR3 contains 15 residues. CDR1 is SGHRS, CDR2 YFSETQ, per germline. The CDR3 DNA reads TGCGCCAGCGGGGAGACAGGGTTCAGCCAAGAGACCCAGTACTTC. Residues: CASGETGFSQETQYF. Supplemented by reference TRBV5-1 and TRBJ2-5, the full variable domain reads KAGVTQTPRYLIKTRGQQVTLSCSPISGHRSVSWYQQTPGQGLQFLFEYFSETQRNKGNFPGRFSGRQFSNSRSEMNVSTLELGDSALYLCASGETGFSQETQYFGPGTRLLVL.

This clonotype came up a few times. V is TRBV5-1 and J is TRBJ2-6, with D perhaps matching TRBD1 (6 bases). In germline, CDR1 is SGHRS, CDR2 YFSETQ. The CDR3 runs to 16 residues. The V end was cut by 0 bases, the J end by 2 bases, with 9 bases between. CDR3 nucleotide sequence: TGCGCCAGCAGCTTGGAGGGGGTAGCTGGGGCCAACGTCCTGACTTTC. Translating gives CASSLEGVAGANVLTF.

The sample holds many counts of this clonotype. This chain joins TRBV4-1 and TRBJ1-6; 8 nucleotides agree with TRBD1. The CDR3 is 15 amino acids. J gave up 7 bases and V 5 bases, and 7 bases lay outside the gene matches. Per the germline V gene, CDR1 is MGHRA and CDR2 is YSYEKL. This chain's CDR3 is CASSTGQGRNSPLHF. The CDR3 DNA reads TGCGCCAGCAGCACCGGACAGGGCCGGAATTCACCCCTCCACTTT.

This clonotype was picked up one time. Relative to the germline gene, one junction end is altered; a read error may explain this. The chain links TRBV7-6 to TRBJ2-3; possibly TRBD2 for D (7 bases). CDR3 size: 15 residues. Per germline, CDR1 SGHVS and CDR2 FNYEAQ. CDR3 protein: CASRLDGGRTGTQYF. The CDR3 DNA follows: TGTGCCAGCCGCTTGGACGGGGGGCGCACAGGTACGCAGTATTTT.

This clonotype was observed at least ten times. The CDR3 DNA reads TGCAGCGTTGAATCTAGGGGCGCAGATACGCAGTATTTT. It translates to CSVESRGADTQYF. The chain recombines TRBV29-1 with TRBJ2-3; D may be TRBD1 (5 bases). CDR1 and CDR2 from the germline V gene are SQVTM and ANQGSEA. The V end lost 2 bases, the J end lost 4 bases, and 10 bases lay between the germline ends. The CDR3 runs to 13 residues.

This clonotype came up a few times. The genes are TRBV7-2 and TRBJ1-1; 8 bases are shared with TRBD1. Looked up from germline, CDR1 is SGHTA and CDR2 is FQGNSA. The junction had 3 bases not matched to a gene; V was cut back by 4 bases and J by 5 bases. The CDR3 length is 13 residues. The CDR3 sequence: CASSSQGATEAFF. Written as DNA, the CDR3 is TGTGCCAGCAGCTCCCAGGGGGCAACTGAAGCTTTCTTT.

The table lists this clonotype with a few counts. The CDR3 region has the DNA TGTGCCAGCAGCACCGGGAAGGGAATGATCGAGCAGTACTTC. Translating it yields CASSTGKGMIEQYF. V is TRBV6-6 and J is TRBJ2-7; D possibly corresponds to TRBD2 (5 bases). The CDR3 is 14 amino acids. V lost 6 bases to trimming and J lost 6 bases, with 18 bases between them. Germline lookup yields CDR1 MNHNY and CDR2 SVGAGI (reference sequence).

Ten or more counts support this clonotype. The chain employs TRBV20-1 and TRBJ2-7, with a possible D match to TRBD1 (5 bases). Trimming shortened V by 2 bases and J by 0 bases, and 14 bases separated the two germline ends. The CDR3 has 15 amino acids. The germline CDR1 and CDR2 sequences are DFQATT and SNEGSKA (reference sequence). In DNA, the CDR3 is TGCAGTGCTAGAAGGCAGGGCGCCCACTCCTACGAGCAGTACTTC. Its protein product is CSARRQGAHSYEQYF.

This clonotype was detected only a few times. The V call is TRBV10-2, the J call TRBJ2-7, with D possibly TRBD1 on 5 matching bases. Trimming removed 5 bases from V and 4 bases from J, with 9 bases in between. Germline V gene data show CDR1 as WSHSY and CDR2 as SAAADI. The length of the CDR3 is 12 residues. The CDR3 DNA sequence: TGCGCCAGCAGTCCGACAGCATACGAGCAGTACTTC. Protein product: CASSPTAYEQYF.

A remark on this clonotype: A read error may be the cause here, since a much bigger clone is one base away. Likely a read error: the CDR3 ends without its conserved phenylalanine or tryptophan. V usage is TRBV20-1 and J usage is TRBJ1-5, with a tentative D call TRBD1 (6 bases). The CDR3 length is 13 residues. CDR1 and CDR2 from the germline V gene are DFQATT and SNEGSKA (reference sequence). Trimming cost V 3 bases and J 2 bases, with 8 bases left between them. The CDR3 reads CSASAGGNQPQHC. In DNA form, the CDR3 reads TGCAGTGCTAGTGCAGGGGGCAATCAGCCCCAGCATTGT.

This clonotype was observed at least ten times. A junction end diverges from the germline sequence, so it may reflect a read error. The chain links TRBV20-1 to TRBJ2-7; a possible D gene is TRBD2 (5 bases). Germline assignment: CDR1 DFQATT and CDR2 SNEGSKA (reference sequence). The CDR3 runs 10 residues. The CDR3 loop is CSAGPREPYF. The CDR3 nucleotides read TGCAGTGCAGGGCCTAGGGAGCCGTACTTC.

The chain carries TRBV30 and TRBJ1-5; D is unresolved. V was clipped by 1 base and J by 3 bases, with 4 bases between them. Germline CDR1 reads GTSNPN; CDR2 reads SVGIG (reference sequence). The CDR3 totals 12 residues. CDR3 protein: CAWSDLNQPQHF. The CDR3 DNA follows: TGTGCCTGGAGTGACCTCAATCAGCCCCAGCATTTT.

This clonotype has more than one count but fewer than ten. The chain recombines TRBV6-2 or TRBV6-3 with TRBJ2-1; 10 bases match TRBD1. V shed 7 bases, J shed 4 bases, and the junction held 13 bases outside the gene matches. The CDR3 covers 17 residues. The germline V gene has CDR1 MNHEY and CDR2 SVGEGT. DNA for the CDR3: TGTGCCAGCACCAACCAGGGACAGGGGACGAAATACAATGAGCAGTTCTTC. Protein product: CASTNQGQGTKYNEQFF.

The rearrangement links TRBV7-2 to TRBJ1-1; the D gene is possibly TRBD1 (5 bases). Germline CDR1 is SGHTA and CDR2 is FQGNSA. There are 14 residues in the CDR3. V was shortened by 3 bases and J by 3 bases, with 11 bases between the two germline ends. The chain's CDR3 is CASSFRWGDTEAFF. CDR3 nucleotides: TGTGCCAGCAGCTTTCGGTGGGGGGACACTGAAGCTTTCTTT.

V is TRBV5-1 and J is TRBJ2-7, with 10 bases aligning to TRBD2. CDR1 is SGHRS and CDR2 is YFSETQ in the germline V gene. After removal of 4 bases from V and 5 bases from J, the junction contained 18 bases not matched to a gene. The CDR3 length is 18 residues. The CDR3 loop is CASSRPVLAGAATHEQYF. CDR3 DNA sequence: TGCGCCAGCAGCAGACCCGTGCTAGCGGGAGCTGCCACCCACGAGCAGTACTTC.

The chain combines TRBV7-9 with TRBJ1-4; TRBD1 agrees at 10 bases. The ends lost 5 bases at V and 3 bases at J; junction bases unmatched: 9. The CDR3 spans 17 residues. Germline values: CDR1 SEHNR, CDR2 FQNEAQ (reference sequence). CDR3 loop: CASSLGQGRTANEKLFF. CDR3 bases: TGTGCCAGCAGCCTGGGACAGGGGAGAACGGCTAATGAAAAACTGTTTTTT.

In its sample, this clonotype was seen many times. The CDR3 is CASSVGGDTGELFF. The CDR3 nucleotides read TGTGCCAGCAGCGTTGGCGGGGACACCGGGGAGCTGTTTTTT. This sequence joins TRBV9 and TRBJ2-2, with a possible D match to TRBD2 (6 bases). The CDR3 runs 14 residues. The ends were cut back, 2 bases at V and 3 bases at J, with 8 bases in the middle. Germline CDR1 is SGDLS and CDR2 is YYNGEE.

V usage is TRBV12-3 or TRBV12-4 and J usage is TRBJ2-5, with TRBD2 matching 15 bases. This CDR3 contains 16 residues. The V gene end was trimmed by 6 bases and the J gene end by 4 bases; junction bases not matched to a gene: 6. CDR3 DNA sequence: TGTGCCAGCAGGGGGACTAGCGGGAGGTACGGAGAGACCCAGTACTTC. Its translation: CASRGTSGRYGETQYF.

The rearrangement uses TRBV7-9 and TRBJ1-1, with no clear D. This CDR3 comprises 15 residues. V was clipped by 1 base and J by 1 base, with 10 bases between them. Germline V lookup: CDR1 SEHNR, CDR2 FQNEAQ (reference sequence). CDR3: CASSLVGDSNTEAFF. The CDR3, as DNA: TGTGCCAGCAGCTTAGTCGGAGACTCGAACACTGAAGCTTTCTTT.

Here the CDR3 DNA reads TGTGCCAGCAGCTTAGTTCCCGCCGACAGGGGGAACACTGAAGCTTTCTTT. This gives the protein CASSLVPADRGNTEAFF. The chain links TRBV7-6 to TRBJ1-1; 8 bases are a match to TRBD1. In germline, CDR1 is SGHVS, CDR2 FNYEAQ. This CDR3 comprises 17 residues. J gave up 1 base and V 1 base, and 8 bases lay outside the gene matches.

The chain combines TRBV7-9 with TRBJ2-1, with TRBD1 as a possible D gene (6 bases). Trimming took 4 bases from V and 10 from J, leaving 17 bases between them. Per the germline V gene, CDR1 is SEHNR and CDR2 is FQNEAQ (reference sequence). There are 14 residues in the CDR3. CDR3 loop: CASSSLETGREQFF. In DNA form, the CDR3 reads TGTGCCAGCAGCTCACTGGAAACAGGGCGGGAGCAGTTCTTC. Combining the CDR3 with reference TRBV7-9 and TRBJ2-1 gives the whole variable domain DTGVSQNPRHKITKRGQNVTFRCDPISEHNRLYWYRQTLGQGPEFLTYFQNEAQLEKSRLLSDRFSAERPKGSFSTLEIQRTEQGDSAMYLCASSSLETGREQFFGPGTRLTVL.

This clonotype was seen more than once but under ten times. The chain uses TRBV5-1 and TRBJ2-1; no definite D call. V lost 2 bases to trimming and J lost 9 bases, with 9 bases between them. Germline lookup yields CDR1 SGHRS and CDR2 YFSETQ. This CDR3 comprises 12 residues. In DNA, the CDR3 is TGCGCCAGCAGCTTCAATCCGCTTGAGCAGTTCTTC. Translated: CASSFNPLEQFF.

The chain recombines TRBV7-2 with TRBJ2-4; 8 positions match TRBD2. V lost 5 bases and J lost 9; bases outside the gene matches: 12. The CDR3 spans 15 residues. Germline V gene sequence: CDR1 SGHTA, CDR2 FQGNSA. CDR3 nucleotides: TGTGCCAGCAGCCTTGGCAGCGGGAGAGGGAGCATTCAGTACTTC. Its translation is CASSLGSGRGSIQYF. Variable domain in full (rest from reference TRBV7-2 and TRBJ2-4): GAGVSQSPSNKVTEKGKDVELRCDPISGHTALYWYRQSLGQGLEFLIYFQGNSAPDKSGLPSDRFSAERTGGSVSTLTIQRTQQEDSAVYLCASSLGSGRGSIQYFGAGTRLSVL.

V and J are TRBV6-5 and TRBJ1-6; 10 positions agree with TRBD1. In germline, CDR1 is MNHEY, CDR2 SVGAGI. The CDR3 has 14 amino acids. V was clipped by 7 bases and J by 9 bases; unmatched bases: 6. The chain's CDR3 is CASKTTGGRSPLHF. The CDR3 DNA sequence: TGTGCCAGCAAAACGACAGGGGGCCGTTCACCCCTCCACTTT.

This clonotype turned up a few times. The chain carries TRBV24-1 and TRBJ1-2; 7 positions agree with TRBD1. Per germline, CDR1 KGHDR and CDR2 SFDVKD. The CDR3 runs to 13 residues. Trimming took 1 base from V and 6 from J; bases not matched to a gene: 1. The CDR3 loop is CATSDFGTDGYTF. CDR3 DNA sequence: TGTGCCACCAGTGATTTCGGGACAGATGGCTACACCTTC.

A remark on this clonotype: A read error may produce the germline difference seen at one junction end. The chain links TRBV5-5 to TRBJ1-6; perhaps TRBD1 as D (5 bases). Germline V lookup: CDR1 SGHKS, CDR2 YYEKEE (reference sequence). This CDR3 has 15 residues. CDR3 sequence: CAGSFDSNYNSPLHF. DNA for the CDR3: TGTGCCGGCAGCTTTGACAGTAACTATAATTCACCCCTCCACTTT.

This clonotype was seen only a few times. The chain uses TRBV6-5 and TRBJ1-1; D not certain. The CDR3 contains 12 residues. Trimming took 5 bases from V and 1 from J, leaving 5 bases between them. Germline loops: CDR1 MNHEY, CDR2 SVGAGI. CDR3 residues: CASSTRNTEAFF. In DNA form, the CDR3 reads TGTGCCAGCAGTACCAGGAACACTGAAGCTTTCTTT.